These T cell receptor beta chains were read from a single sample in a study of shared clonotypes between healthy human individuals. Some clones are missing from TCRdb's copy, which holds only in-frame ones; the method was immunoSEQ multiplex PCR. The sample consists of about 510,000 clones, 75% to 85% of them appearing once. Sample: PBMCs. The receptors were gathered from a woman aged 40 to 50 in good health. Some clones in this sample may be carry-over from other donors' samples. Both conserved end residues are trimmed from each CDR3. A D gene is named only where the DNA matches it firmly.

D gene	V gene	J gene	CDR3 protein
TRBD1	TRBV5-5	TRBJ2-1	ASRGTANSYNEQF
TRBD2	TRBV4-1	TRBJ2-5	ASRLLAGGLETQY
-	TRBV5-1	TRBJ2-1	ASSFLSSGDNEQF
-	TRBV9	TRBJ2-2	ASSPRGETGELF
-	TRBV28	TRBJ2-7	ASGRGGTYEQY
-	TRBV7-3	TRBJ1-1	ASSSPRTANTEAF
TRBD2	TRBV7-2	TRBJ2-7	ASSPSPGTSGRGY
-	TRBV11-1	TRBJ2-3	ASSPTTSGREY
-	TRBV5-1	TRBJ1-2	ASSLSDTNYGYT
-	TRBV27	TRBJ1-5	ASSLRGGTQPQH
TRBD1	TRBV11-2	TRBJ1-4	ASSFGQGGEKLF
TRBD2	TRBV6-6	TRBJ2-1	ASSYQLADNEQF
TRBD2	TRBV7-9	TRBJ2-3	ASSPRRGEVDTQY
-	TRBV7-9	TRBJ1-1	ASSSKNTEAF
TRBD2	TRBV5-6	TRBJ2-1	ASTEEGAGGSF
-	TRBV6-6	TRBJ1-3	ASSYSDGSSGNTIY
-	TRBV7-2	TRBJ2-5	ASSTRTGRGETQY
-	TRBV28	TRBJ1-5	ASSFLAEHSNQPQH